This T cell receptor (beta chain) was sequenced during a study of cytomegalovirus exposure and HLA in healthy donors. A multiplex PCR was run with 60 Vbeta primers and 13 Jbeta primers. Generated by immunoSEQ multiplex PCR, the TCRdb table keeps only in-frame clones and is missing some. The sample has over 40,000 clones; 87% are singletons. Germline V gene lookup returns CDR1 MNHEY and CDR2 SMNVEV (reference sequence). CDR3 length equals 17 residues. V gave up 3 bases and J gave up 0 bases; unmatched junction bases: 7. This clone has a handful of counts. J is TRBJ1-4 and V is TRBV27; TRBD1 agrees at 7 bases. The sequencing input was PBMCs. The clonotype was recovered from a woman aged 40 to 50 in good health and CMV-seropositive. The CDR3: CASSLKNRGTTNEKLFF. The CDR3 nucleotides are TGTGCCAGCAGTTTGAAAAACAGGGGAACAACTAATGAAAAACTGTTTTTT.